Listed below are T cell receptor beta chains from one sample, sequenced in a study of long-term antiretroviral therapy in people with HIV. TCRdb's table, derived via immunoSEQ multiplex PCR, lists solely in-frame clones and lacks some. The sample holds some 18,000 clones, around four fifths seen once. The specimen comprised unsorted PBMCs, sampled less than 2.2 years before starting antiretroviral therapy. Source of these receptors: a young man with HIV. CDR3s leave out the opening cysteine and the closing phenylalanine or tryptophan.

j_call: TRBJ2-3
v_call: TRBV10-3
cdr3_aa: AISKQLAGADTQY

j_call: TRBJ2-1
v_call: TRBV13
cdr3_aa: ASSIRPGLAGSDEQF

j_call: TRBJ1-2
v_call: TRBV14
cdr3_aa: ASSQNPGGVNYGYT

j_call: TRBJ2-1
v_call: TRBV11-2
cdr3_aa: ASSLGHNEQF

j_call: TRBJ1-1
v_call: TRBV2
cdr3_aa: ASSFGQGSTEAF

j_call: TRBJ2-1
v_call: TRBV29-1
cdr3_aa: SVVTGSYNEQF

j_call: TRBJ1-1
v_call: TRBV6-1
cdr3_aa: ASSFGLSNTEAF

j_call: TRBJ2-1
v_call: TRBV29-1
cdr3_aa: SVEGTSGYNEQF

j_call: TRBJ2-6
v_call: TRBV19
cdr3_aa: ASSRQGRPLLLT

j_call: TRBJ2-7
v_call: TRBV5-1
cdr3_aa: ASSPNPGQTEQY

j_call: TRBJ1-1
v_call: TRBV9
cdr3_aa: ASSVAQNTEAF

j_call: TRBJ2-1
v_call: TRBV6-5
cdr3_aa: ASSYIDEQF